A single sample gave rise to the 19 T cell receptor beta chains below, sequenced in a study of T cells after posttransplantation cyclophosphamide. TCRdb's table, derived via immunoSEQ multiplex PCR, lists solely in-frame clones and lacks some. The sample yields about 30,000 clones, without any singletons. Input material: PBMCs. These receptors came from a young woman in good health and a related stem cell transplant donor.

This clone was seen many times. This chain joins TRBV11-2 and TRBJ2-3; 8 nucleotides align to TRBD2. The CDR3 covers 12 residues. Germline V gives CDR1 SGHAT, CDR2 FQNNGV. Trimming took 0 bases from V and 14 from J; bases not matched to a gene: 4. As DNA, the CDR3 is TGTGCCAGCAGCTTAGAAATCGGGGGGGCGTATTTT. It specifies CASSLEIGGAYF. The full variable domain, its missing parts supplied by reference TRBV11-2 and TRBJ2-3, is EAGVAQSPRYKIIEKRQSVAFWCNPISGHATLYWYQQILGQGPKLLIQFQNNGVVDDSQLPKDRFSAERLKGVDSTLKIQPAKLEDSAVYLCASSLEIGGAYFGPGTRLTVL.

The V gene is TRBV19, the J gene TRBJ2-7; 11 bases agree with TRBD2. CDR3 length: 15 amino acids. Germline V CDR1 and CDR2: LNHDA, SQIVND (reference sequence). V gave up 3 bases and J gave up 2 bases; unmatched junction bases: 3. The CDR3 bases are TGTGCCAGTAGTATGACTAGCGGGGTGACCTACGAGCAGTACTTC. Its translation: CASSMTSGVTYEQYF.

Many counts were recorded for this clone. The V call is TRBV10-3, the J call TRBJ1-2, with unresolved D. Germline CDR1 and CDR2: ENHRY and SYGVKD. Trimming cost V 3 bases and J 4 bases, with 12 bases left between them. This CDR3 region has 14 residues. CDR3 nucleotides: TGTGCCATCAGTGATAGCGGGCAGACCTATGGCTACACCTTC. Encoded protein: CAISDSGQTYGYTF.

The V and J genes are TRBV5-4 and TRBJ2-2, with 8 bases aligning to TRBD1. The V gene end was trimmed by 0 bases and the J gene end by 2 bases; junction bases not matched to a gene: 3. CDR3 length equals 16 residues. Germline V gives CDR1 SGHNT, CDR2 YYREEE (reference sequence). The CDR3 nucleotides read TGTGCCAGCAGCTTGGCCAGGGGGCGAAACACCGGGGAGCTGTTTTTT. Amino acids: CASSLARGRNTGELFF.

This clone has a count of ten or more. This chain joins TRBV2 and TRBJ2-7; weak D call: TRBD2 (6 bases). Trimming cost V 5 bases and J 3 bases, with 14 bases left between them. Germline CDR1 reads SNHLY; CDR2 reads FYNNEI. The CDR3 contains 14 residues. CDR3 DNA sequence: TGTGCCAGCAGTCCCAGGGAGGACCTCTACGAGCAGTACTTC. This encodes CASSPREDLYEQYF.

This clone has ten or more counts. V and J are TRBV5-4 and TRBJ2-7, with D possibly matching TRBD1 (5 bases). CDR3 size: 13 residues. Germline-derived CDR1 and CDR2 are SGHNT and YYREEE (reference sequence). The germline V and J ends were trimmed by 1 base and 5 bases, with 10 bases remaining between them. The CDR3 here is CASSLSRAHEQYF. The CDR3 DNA sequence: TGTGCCAGCAGCTTGTCCAGGGCCCACGAGCAGTACTTC.

Many counts were recorded for this clone. V gene TRBV29-1 combines with J gene TRBJ1-1; D is ambiguous. There are 12 residues in the CDR3. Trimming shortened V by 2 bases and J by 1 base, and 5 bases separated the two germline ends. CDR1 SQVTM and CDR2 ANQGSEA come from the germline V gene. The CDR3 DNA reads TGCAGCGTTGAAACCGGGAACACTGAAGCTTTCTTT. It yields the protein CSVETGNTEAFF. The full variable domain, completed using reference TRBV29-1 and TRBJ1-1, is SAVISQKPSRDICQRGTSLTIQCQVDSQVTMMFWYRQQPGQSLTLIATANQGSEATYESGFVIDKFPISRPNLTFSTLTVSNMSPEDSSIYLCSVETGNTEAFFGQGTRLTVV.

This clone was seen many times. The rearrangement joins TRBV18 to TRBJ1-3, with D possibly TRBD1 on 6 matching bases. Germline V CDR1 and CDR2: KGHSH, LQKENI. This CDR3 has 18 residues. V gave up 3 bases and J gave up 0 bases, with 18 bases separating them. In DNA, the CDR3 is TGTGCCAGCTCACCTAACGACGCAGGGGTCATCTCTGGAAACACCATATATTTT. Protein product: CASSPNDAGVISGNTIYF.

This clone has a count of ten or more. The chain combines TRBV28 with TRBJ2-7; weak D call: TRBD1 (5 bases). This CDR3 is built from 14 residues. Between the trimmed V and J ends, which lost 7 bases and 0 bases, there was a span of 13 bases. The germline gives CDR1 MDHEN, CDR2 SYDVKM. The chain's CDR3 is CASTQQGPSYEQYF. For the CDR3, the DNA is TGTGCCAGCACCCAGCAGGGTCCCTCCTACGAGCAGTACTTC. The whole variable domain, remainder taken from reference TRBV28 and TRBJ2-7, is DVKVTQSSRYLVKRTGEKVFLECVQDMDHENMFWYRQDPGLGLRLIYFSYDVKMKEKGDIPEGYSVSREKKERFSLILESASTNQTSMYLCASTQQGPSYEQYFGPGTRLTVT.

The sample holds many counts of this clone. The V gene is TRBV28, the J gene TRBJ1-1, with TRBD1 matching 7 bases. Trimming removed 4 bases from V and 7 bases from J; junction bases left unmatched: 12. This CDR3 contains 15 residues. From germline, CDR1 is MDHEN and CDR2 SYDVKM. In nucleotides, the CDR3 is TGTGCCAGCAGTTCCCCGGGGAGGGGGCCAGGTGAAGCTTTCTTT. It translates to CASSSPGRGPGEAFF.

The chain joins TRBV7-8 to TRBJ2-2; D unresolved. The V and J ends lost 5 bases and 6 bases respectively, with 10 bases between them. CDR3 length equals 13 residues. Germline lookup yields CDR1 SGHVS and CDR2 FQNEAQ. CDR3 sequence: CASSPPWPGELFF. In DNA, the CDR3 is TGTGCCAGCAGCCCTCCCTGGCCCGGGGAGCTGTTTTTT.

This clone was found many times. This chain uses TRBV6-2 or TRBV6-3 with TRBJ1-5, with a possible D match to TRBD1 (5 bases). Germline lookup yields CDR1 MNHEY and CDR2 SVGEGT. The CDR3 length is 13 residues. Trimming shortened V by 2 bases and J by 7 bases, and 9 bases separated the two germline ends. The CDR3 sequence is CASSYRGWQPQHF. As DNA, the CDR3 is TGTGCCAGCAGTTACCGGGGGTGGCAGCCCCAGCATTTT.

A few counts support this clone. V and J are TRBV4-2 and TRBJ1-2; D might be TRBD1 (6 bases). Per the germline V gene, CDR1 is LGHNA and CDR2 is YNFKEQ. V was pared by 1 base and J by 7 bases, with 19 bases between. This CDR3 is 16 amino acids long. The CDR3 coding sequence is TGTGCCAGCAGCCAAGTCCCGGAACAGGGAAGTGGTGGCTACACCTTC. This codes for CASSQVPEQGSGGYTF.

This clone was recorded many times. J is TRBJ1-4 and V is TRBV4-3; D may be TRBD1 (5 bases). Trimming removed 4 bases at V and 6 bases at J, with 21 bases between. This CDR3 contains 17 residues. Germline V gene lookup returns CDR1 LGHNA and CDR2 YSLEER. This CDR3 is CASSRIFTGQGDEKLFF. CDR3 sequence (DNA): TGCGCCAGCAGCCGAATCTTCACCGGACAAGGGGATGAAAAACTGTTTTTT.

Many counts were recorded for this clone. The chain is built from TRBV10-1 and TRBJ2-3; TRBD2 agrees at 14 bases. After removal of 2 bases from V and 4 bases from J, the junction contained 8 bases not matched to a gene. Germline V gives CDR1 WNHNN, CDR2 SYGVQD (reference sequence). The CDR3 runs to 18 residues. The CDR3 region has the DNA TGCGCCAGCAGTGAGACCCGGACTAGCGGGGGGAGAGCAGATACGCAGTATTTT. Its translation: CASSETRTSGGRADTQYF.

V gene TRBV30 combines with J gene TRBJ2-2, with TRBD2 matching 8 bases. Germline-derived CDR1 and CDR2 are GTSNPN and SVGIG (reference sequence). V lost 4 bases, J lost 4 bases, and 14 bases stayed unmatched. The CDR3 spans 17 residues. The CDR3 region is CAWNKDPAGEFTGELFF. CDR3 coding DNA: TGTGCCTGGAATAAAGACCCAGCGGGGGAGTTCACCGGGGAGCTGTTTTTT.

DNA for the CDR3: TGCAGCGTTGAGAGGAGGGGGAACACTGAAGCTTTCTTT. Its protein product is CSVERRGNTEAFF. The chain couples TRBV29-1 to TRBJ1-1; TRBD1 is a possible D gene (5 bases). The length of the CDR3 is 13 residues. From germline, CDR1 is SQVTM and CDR2 ANQGSEA. V dropped 3 bases and J dropped 1 base, with 9 bases sitting between them.

This clone showed up many times. The rearrangement links TRBV5-6 to TRBJ2-7; 8 bases map to TRBD2. Looked up from germline, CDR1 is SGHDT and CDR2 is YYEEEE. V lost 0 bases, J lost 7 bases, and 3 bases stayed unmatched. The CDR3 consists of 13 residues. The CDR3 sequence is CASSLVAGGEQYF. DNA of the CDR3: TGTGCCAGCAGCTTGGTTGCGGGGGGAGAGCAGTACTTC.

This clone has ten or more counts. The V gene is TRBV4-2, the J gene TRBJ2-2, with 7 nucleotides matching TRBD2. V lost 2 bases to trimming and J lost 3 bases; unmatched junction nucleotides: 9. CDR1 and CDR2 (germline): LGHNA, YNFKEQ. The CDR3 loop spans 17 amino acids. The CDR3: CASSQIPSGVDTGELFF. As DNA, the CDR3 is TGTGCCAGCAGCCAAATTCCGAGCGGGGTAGACACCGGGGAGCTGTTTTTT.